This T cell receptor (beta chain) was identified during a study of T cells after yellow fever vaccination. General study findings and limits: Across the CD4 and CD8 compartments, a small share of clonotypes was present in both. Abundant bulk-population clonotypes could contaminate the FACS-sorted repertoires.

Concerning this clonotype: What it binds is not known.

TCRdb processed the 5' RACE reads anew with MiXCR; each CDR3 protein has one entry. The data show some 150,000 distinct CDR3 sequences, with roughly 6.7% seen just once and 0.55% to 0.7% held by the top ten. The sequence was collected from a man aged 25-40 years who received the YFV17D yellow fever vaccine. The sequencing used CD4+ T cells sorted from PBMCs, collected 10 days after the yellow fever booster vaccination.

The CDR3 DNA reads as TGTGCCAGCAGCCGGACAGGGACCTACGAGCAGTACTTC. It translates to CASSRTGTYEQYF. This chain connects TRBV5-5 to TRBJ2-7; 8 bases are a match to TRBD1. With 4 bases clipped from V and 2 bases from J, the junction kept 2 bases outside the gene matches. Germline V gives CDR1 SGHKS, CDR2 YYEKEE (reference sequence). The length of the CDR3 is 13 residues.